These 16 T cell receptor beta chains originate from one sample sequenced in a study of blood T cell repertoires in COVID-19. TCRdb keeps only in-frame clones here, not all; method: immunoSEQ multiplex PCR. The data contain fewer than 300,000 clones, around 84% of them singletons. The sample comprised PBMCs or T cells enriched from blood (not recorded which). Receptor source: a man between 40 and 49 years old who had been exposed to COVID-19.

The CDR3 loop is CAWSVRPGNHSPLHF. CDR3 DNA sequence: TGTGCCTGGAGTGTACGGCCAGGGAATCATTCACCCCTCCACTTT. The chain recombines TRBV30 with TRBJ1-6, with a tentative D call TRBD1 (5 bases). The V end was cut by 0 bases, the J end by 8 bases, with 14 bases between. The germline gives CDR1 GTSNPN, CDR2 SVGIG (reference sequence). The CDR3 sequence is 15 residues long. Using reference TRBV30 and TRBJ1-6 for the parts outside the CDR3, the full variable domain is SQTIHQWPATLVQPVGSPLSLECTVEGTSNPNLYWYRQAAGRGLQLLFYSVGIGQISSEVPQNLSASRPQDRQFILSSKKLLLSDSGFYLCAWSVRPGNHSPLHFGNGTRLTVT.

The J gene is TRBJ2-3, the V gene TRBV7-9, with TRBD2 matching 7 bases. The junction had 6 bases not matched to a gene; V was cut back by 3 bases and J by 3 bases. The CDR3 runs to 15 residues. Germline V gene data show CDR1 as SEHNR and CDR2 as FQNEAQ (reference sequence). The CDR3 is CASSFGRQRTDTQYF. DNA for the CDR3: TGTGCCAGCAGCTTCGGGAGGCAGAGGACAGATACGCAGTATTTT.

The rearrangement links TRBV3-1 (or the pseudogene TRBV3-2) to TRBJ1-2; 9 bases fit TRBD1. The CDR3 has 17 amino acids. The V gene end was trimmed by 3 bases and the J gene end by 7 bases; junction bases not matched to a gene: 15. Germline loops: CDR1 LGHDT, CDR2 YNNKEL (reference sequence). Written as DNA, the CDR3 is TGTGCCAGCAGCCACCCCCTGTTCCGTCCGGGACAGGGTGGCTACACCTTC. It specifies CASSHPLFRPGQGGYTF.

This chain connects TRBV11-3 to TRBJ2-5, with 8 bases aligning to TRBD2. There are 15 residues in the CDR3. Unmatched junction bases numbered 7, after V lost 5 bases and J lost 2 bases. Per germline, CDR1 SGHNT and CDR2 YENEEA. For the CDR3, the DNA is TGTGCCAGCAGCCCAAGCGGGAGTAGGCAAGAGACCCAGTACTTC. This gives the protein CASSPSGSRQETQYF.

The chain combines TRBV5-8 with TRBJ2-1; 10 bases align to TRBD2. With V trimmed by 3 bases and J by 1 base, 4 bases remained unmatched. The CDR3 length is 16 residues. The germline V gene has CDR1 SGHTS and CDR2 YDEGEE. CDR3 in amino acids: CASSWLAGVSYNEQFF. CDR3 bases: TGTGCCAGCAGCTGGCTAGCGGGAGTATCCTACAATGAGCAGTTCTTC.

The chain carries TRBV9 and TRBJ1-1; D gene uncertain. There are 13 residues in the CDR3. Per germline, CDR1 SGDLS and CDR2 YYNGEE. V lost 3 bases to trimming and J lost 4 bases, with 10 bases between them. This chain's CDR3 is CASSAGGSTEAFF. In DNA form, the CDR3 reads TGTGCCAGCAGCGCAGGTGGGAGCACTGAAGCTTTCTTT.

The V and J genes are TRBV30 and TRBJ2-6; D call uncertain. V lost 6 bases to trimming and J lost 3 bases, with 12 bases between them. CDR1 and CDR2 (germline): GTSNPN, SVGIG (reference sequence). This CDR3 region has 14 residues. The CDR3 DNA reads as TGTGCCTGCTCACTTTCCTTTGGGGCCAACGTCCTGACTTTC. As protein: CACSLSFGANVLTF.

The CDR3 DNA reads as TGTGCCAGCAGCTTAATGCGGGGATCCTACAATGAGCAGTTCTTC. Translated: CASSLMRGSYNEQFF. The chain links TRBV11-2 to TRBJ2-1; tentative D call: TRBD2 (6 bases). V lost 2 bases and J 1 base, leaving 9 bases between the germline ends. Looked up from germline, CDR1 is SGHAT and CDR2 is FQNNGV. The CDR3 spans 15 residues.

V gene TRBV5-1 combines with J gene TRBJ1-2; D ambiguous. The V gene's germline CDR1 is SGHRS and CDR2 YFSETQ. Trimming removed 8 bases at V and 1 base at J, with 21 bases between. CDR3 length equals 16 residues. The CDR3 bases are TGCGCCAGTTTCCCGAGGGAAGGGCGCTTTAACTATGGCTACACCTTC. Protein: CASFPREGRFNYGYTF.

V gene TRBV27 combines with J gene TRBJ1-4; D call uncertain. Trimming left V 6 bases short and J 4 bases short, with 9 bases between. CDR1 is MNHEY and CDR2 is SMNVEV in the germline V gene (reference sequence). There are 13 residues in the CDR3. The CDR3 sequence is CASRGEFNEKLFF. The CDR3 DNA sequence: TGTGCCAGCAGGGGCGAATTTAATGAAAAACTGTTTTTT.

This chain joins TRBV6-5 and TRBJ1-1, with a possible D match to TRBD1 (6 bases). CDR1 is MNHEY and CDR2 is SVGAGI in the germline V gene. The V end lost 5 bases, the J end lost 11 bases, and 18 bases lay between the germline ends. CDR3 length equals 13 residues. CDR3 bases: TGTGCCAGCAGTCCGTGGACAGCCCAAATGGCTTTCTTT. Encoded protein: CASSPWTAQMAFF.

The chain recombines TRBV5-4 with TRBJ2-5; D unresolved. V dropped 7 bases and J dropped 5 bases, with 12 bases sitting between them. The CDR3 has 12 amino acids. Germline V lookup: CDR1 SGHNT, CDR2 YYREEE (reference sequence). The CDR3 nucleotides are TGTGCCAGCGCCCCCGACGGGGAGACCCAGTACTTC. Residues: CASAPDGETQYF.

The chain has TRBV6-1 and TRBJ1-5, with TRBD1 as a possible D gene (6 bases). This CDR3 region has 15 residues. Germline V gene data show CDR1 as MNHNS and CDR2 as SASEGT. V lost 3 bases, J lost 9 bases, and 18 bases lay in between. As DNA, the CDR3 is TGTGCCAGCAGTGAGGCCCGGGGGGGGGCGAGGCCCCAGCATTTT. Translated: CASSEARGGARPQHF.

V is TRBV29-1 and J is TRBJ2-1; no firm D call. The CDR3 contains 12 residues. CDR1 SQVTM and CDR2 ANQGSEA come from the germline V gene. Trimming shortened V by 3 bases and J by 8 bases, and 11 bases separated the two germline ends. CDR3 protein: CSVDTYEDEQFF. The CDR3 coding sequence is TGCAGCGTTGATACTTATGAGGATGAGCAGTTCTTC.

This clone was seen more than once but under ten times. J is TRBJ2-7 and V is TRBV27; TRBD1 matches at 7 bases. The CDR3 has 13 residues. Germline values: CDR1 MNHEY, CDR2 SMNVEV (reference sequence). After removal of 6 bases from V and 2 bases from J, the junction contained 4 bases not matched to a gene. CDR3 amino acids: CASSRDSPYEQYF. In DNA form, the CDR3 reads TGTGCCAGCAGCCGGGACAGTCCCTACGAGCAGTACTTC.

The CDR3 DNA follows: TGTGCCAGCAGTTACTTAGCGGGGGGAGATACGCAGTATTTT. It specifies CASSYLAGGDTQYF. The J gene is TRBJ2-3, the V gene TRBV6-5; TRBD2 agrees at 10 bases. Looked up from germline, CDR1 is MNHEY and CDR2 is SVGAGI. The CDR3 consists of 14 residues. Trimming removed 1 base from V and 5 bases from J; junction bases left unmatched: 0.